Included here is one T cell receptor beta chain sequence, with context. PCR amplification relied on 60 Vbeta primers (plus 13 Jbeta primers). Profiling relied on immunoSEQ multiplex PCR, and the TCRdb table lists in-frame clones only, not all of them. The repertoire holds roughly 100,000 clones, 83% seen once, with 6.1% in the top ten. These data belong to a study of cytomegalovirus exposure and HLA in healthy donors. The length of the CDR3 is 17 residues. In germline, CDR1 is SGDLS, CDR2 YYNGEE. V lost 4 bases and J 2 bases, leaving 16 bases between the germline ends. The receptor comes from a young man in good health and CMV-seronegative. Sequencing was carried out using PBMCs. The J gene is TRBJ2-6, the V gene TRBV9; D perhaps matches TRBD2 (6 bases). CDR3 DNA: TGTGCCAGCAGCCTCGGAGGGCTTGGAACTGGGGCCAACGTCCTGACTTTC. As protein: CASSLGGLGTGANVLTF.